This T cell receptor beta chain stems from a study of CD8 T cells in ankylosing spondylitis. Study-wide findings and caveats: Matched synovial fluid from ankylosing spondylitis patients was reported to be enriched for disease-linked clones. Ankylosing spondylitis blood seemed to carry a telltale TCR beta motif made of roughly eight highly homologous variants. Disease-linked clones displayed a CD8+ phenotype and appeared relatively rarely in peripheral blood.

Researchers built TCR beta libraries using quantitative 5'-RACE with molecular barcodes. Each CDR3 protein gets one entry after TCRdb re-called the 5' RACE reads with MiXCR. The sample lists approximately 200,000 distinct CDR3 sequences; about 13% were seen once. Regarding this clonotype: Its antigen is unidentified.

CDR1 is SEHNR and CDR2 is FQNEAQ in the germline V gene (reference sequence). CDR3 length equals 15 residues. Trimming took 7 bases from V and 2 from J; bases not matched to a gene: 10. V gene TRBV7-9 combines with J gene TRBJ2-7, with 8 bases identical to TRBD2. Sequenced material: blood, either unsorted or a sorted T cell fraction (not recorded which). This receptor was obtained from a male donor with ankylosing spondylitis or in good health (not recorded which). The CDR3, as DNA: TGTGCCAGCACCCCGAGCGGGAGCTCAACCTACGAGCAGTACTTC. This codes for CASTPSGSSTYEQYF.